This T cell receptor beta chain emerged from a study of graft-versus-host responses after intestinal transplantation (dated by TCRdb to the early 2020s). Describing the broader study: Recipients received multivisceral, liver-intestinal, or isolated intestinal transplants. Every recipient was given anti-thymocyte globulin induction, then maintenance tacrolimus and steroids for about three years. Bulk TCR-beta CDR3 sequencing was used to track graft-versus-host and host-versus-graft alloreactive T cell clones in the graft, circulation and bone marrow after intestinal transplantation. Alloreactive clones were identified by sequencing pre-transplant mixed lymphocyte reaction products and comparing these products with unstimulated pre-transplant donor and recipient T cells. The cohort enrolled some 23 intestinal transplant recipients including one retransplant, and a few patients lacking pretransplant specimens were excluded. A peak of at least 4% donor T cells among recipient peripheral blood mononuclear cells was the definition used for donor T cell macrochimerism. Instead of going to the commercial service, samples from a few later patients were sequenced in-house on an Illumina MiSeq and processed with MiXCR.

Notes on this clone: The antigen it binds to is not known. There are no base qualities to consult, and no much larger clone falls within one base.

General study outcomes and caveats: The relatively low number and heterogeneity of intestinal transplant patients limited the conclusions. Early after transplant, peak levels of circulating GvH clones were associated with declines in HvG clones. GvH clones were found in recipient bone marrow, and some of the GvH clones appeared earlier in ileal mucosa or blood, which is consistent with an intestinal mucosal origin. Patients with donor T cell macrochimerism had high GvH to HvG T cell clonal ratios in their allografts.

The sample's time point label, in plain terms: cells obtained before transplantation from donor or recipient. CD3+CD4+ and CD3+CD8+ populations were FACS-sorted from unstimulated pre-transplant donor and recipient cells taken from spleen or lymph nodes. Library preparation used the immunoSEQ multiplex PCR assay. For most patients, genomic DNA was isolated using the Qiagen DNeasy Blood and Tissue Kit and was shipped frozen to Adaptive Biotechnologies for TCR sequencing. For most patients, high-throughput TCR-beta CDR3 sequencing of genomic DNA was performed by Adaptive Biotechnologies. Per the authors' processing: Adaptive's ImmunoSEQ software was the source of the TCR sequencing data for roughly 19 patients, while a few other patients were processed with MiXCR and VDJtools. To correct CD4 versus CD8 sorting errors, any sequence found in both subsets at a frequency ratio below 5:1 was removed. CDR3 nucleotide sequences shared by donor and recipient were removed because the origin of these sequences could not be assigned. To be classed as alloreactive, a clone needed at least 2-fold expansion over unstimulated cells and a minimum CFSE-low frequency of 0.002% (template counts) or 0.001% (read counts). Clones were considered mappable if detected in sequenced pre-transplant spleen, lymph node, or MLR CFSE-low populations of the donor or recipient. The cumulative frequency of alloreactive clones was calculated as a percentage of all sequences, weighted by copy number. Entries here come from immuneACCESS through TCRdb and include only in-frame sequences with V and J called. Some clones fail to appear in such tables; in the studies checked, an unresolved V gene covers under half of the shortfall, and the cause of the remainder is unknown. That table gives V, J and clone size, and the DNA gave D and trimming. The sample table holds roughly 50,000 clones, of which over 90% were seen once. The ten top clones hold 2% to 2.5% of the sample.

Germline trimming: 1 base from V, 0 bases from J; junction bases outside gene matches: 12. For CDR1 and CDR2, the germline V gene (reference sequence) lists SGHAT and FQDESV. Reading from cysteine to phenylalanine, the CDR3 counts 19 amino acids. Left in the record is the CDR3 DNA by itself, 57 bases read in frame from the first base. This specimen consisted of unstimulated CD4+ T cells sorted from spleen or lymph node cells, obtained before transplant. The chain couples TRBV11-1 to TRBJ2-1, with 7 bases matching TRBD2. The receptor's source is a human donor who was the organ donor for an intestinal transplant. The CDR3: CASSLGFKAGWVSYNEQFF. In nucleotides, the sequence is TGTGCCAGCAGCTTAGGGTTTAAAGCGGGATGGGTCTCCTACAATGAGCAGTTCTTC. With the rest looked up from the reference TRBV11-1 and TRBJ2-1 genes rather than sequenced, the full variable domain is EAEVAQSPRYKITEKSQAVAFWCDPISGHATLYWYRQILGQGPELLVQFQDESVVDDSQLPKDRFSAERLKGVDSTLKIQPAELGDSAMYLCASSLGFKAGWVSYNEQFFGPGTRLTVL.